The present TCR beta chain was sequenced within a study of radiotherapy plus CTLA-4 blockade in lung cancer. Generated by immunoSEQ multiplex PCR, the TCRdb table keeps only in-frame clones and is missing some. The table lists around 55,000 clones, roughly four fifths of them singletons. Trimming stripped 0 bases from V and 3 bases from J, with 10 bases between. Germline V CDR1 and CDR2: SGDLS, YYNGEE. The CDR3 extends over 15 amino acids. V and J are TRBV9 and TRBJ2-4; the D gene is possibly TRBD1 (5 bases). This clonotype was obtained from a human donor with non-small cell lung cancer whose response to radiotherapy plus ipilimumab could not be evaluated. This specimen consisted of peripheral blood, obtained from a patient treated with radiotherapy plus ipilimumab. The CDR3: CASSVEGNFKNIQYF. CDR3 nucleotide sequence: TGTGCCAGCAGCGTAGAGGGGAACTTCAAAAACATTCAGTACTTC.